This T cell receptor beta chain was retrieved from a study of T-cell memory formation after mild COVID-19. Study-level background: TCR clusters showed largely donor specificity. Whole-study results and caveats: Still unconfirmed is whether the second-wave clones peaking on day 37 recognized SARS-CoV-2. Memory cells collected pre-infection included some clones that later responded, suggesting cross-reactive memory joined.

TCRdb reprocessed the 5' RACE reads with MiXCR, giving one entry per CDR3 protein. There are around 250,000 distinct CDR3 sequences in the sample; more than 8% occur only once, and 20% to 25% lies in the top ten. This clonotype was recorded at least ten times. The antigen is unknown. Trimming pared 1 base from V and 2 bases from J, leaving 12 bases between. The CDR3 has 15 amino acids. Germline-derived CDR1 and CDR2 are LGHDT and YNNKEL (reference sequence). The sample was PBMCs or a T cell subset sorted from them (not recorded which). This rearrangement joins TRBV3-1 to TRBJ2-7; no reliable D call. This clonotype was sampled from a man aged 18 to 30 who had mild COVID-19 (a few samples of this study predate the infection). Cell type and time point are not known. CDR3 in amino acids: CASSQGGLNPYEQYV. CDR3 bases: TGTGCCAGCAGCCAAGGGGGATTAAACCCCTACGAGCAGTACGTC.